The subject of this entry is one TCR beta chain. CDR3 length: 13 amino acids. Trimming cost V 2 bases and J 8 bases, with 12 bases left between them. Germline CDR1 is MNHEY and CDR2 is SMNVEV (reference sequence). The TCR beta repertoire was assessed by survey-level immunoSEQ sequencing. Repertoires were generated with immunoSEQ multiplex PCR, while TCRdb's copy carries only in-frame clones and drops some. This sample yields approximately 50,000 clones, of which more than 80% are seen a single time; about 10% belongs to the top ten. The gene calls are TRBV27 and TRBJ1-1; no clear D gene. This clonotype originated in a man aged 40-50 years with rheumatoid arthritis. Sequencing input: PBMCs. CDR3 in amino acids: CASSLIREDEAFF. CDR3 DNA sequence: TGTGCCAGCAGTTTAATACGGGAGGACGAAGCTTTCTTT.